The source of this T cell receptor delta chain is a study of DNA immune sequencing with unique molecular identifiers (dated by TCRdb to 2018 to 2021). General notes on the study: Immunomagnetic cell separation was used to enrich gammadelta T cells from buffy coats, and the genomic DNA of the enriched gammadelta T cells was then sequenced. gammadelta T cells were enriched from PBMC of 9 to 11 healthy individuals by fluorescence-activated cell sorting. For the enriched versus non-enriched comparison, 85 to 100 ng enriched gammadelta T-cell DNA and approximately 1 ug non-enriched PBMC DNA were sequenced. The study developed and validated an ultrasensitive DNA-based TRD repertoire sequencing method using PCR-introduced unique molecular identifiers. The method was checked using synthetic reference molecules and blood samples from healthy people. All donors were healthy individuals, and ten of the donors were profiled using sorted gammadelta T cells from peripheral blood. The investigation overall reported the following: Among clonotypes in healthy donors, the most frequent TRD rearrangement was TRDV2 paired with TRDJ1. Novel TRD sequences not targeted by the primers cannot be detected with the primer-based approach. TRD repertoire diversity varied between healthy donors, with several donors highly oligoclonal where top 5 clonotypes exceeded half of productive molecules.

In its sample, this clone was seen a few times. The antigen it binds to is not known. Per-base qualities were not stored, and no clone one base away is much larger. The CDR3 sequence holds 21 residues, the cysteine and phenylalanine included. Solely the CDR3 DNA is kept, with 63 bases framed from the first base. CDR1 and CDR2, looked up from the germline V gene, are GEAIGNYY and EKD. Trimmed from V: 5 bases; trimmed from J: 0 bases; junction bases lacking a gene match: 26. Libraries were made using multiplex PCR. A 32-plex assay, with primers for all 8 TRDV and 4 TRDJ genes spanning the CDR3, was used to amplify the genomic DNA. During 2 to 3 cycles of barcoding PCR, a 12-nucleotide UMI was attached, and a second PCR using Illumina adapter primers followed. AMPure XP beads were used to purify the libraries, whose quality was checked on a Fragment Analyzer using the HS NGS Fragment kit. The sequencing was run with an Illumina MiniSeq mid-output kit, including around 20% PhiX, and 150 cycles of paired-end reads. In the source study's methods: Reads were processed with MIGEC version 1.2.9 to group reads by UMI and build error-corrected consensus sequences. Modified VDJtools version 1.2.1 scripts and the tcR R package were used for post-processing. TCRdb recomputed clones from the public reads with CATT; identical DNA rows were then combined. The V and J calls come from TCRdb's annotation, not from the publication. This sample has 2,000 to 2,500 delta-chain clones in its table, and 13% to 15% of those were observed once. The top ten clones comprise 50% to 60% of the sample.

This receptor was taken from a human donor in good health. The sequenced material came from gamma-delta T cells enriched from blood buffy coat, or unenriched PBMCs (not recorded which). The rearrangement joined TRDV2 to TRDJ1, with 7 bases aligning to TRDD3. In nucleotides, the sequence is TGTGCCTGTGTCGGACATGGGCCACAGACTACGTACTGGGGCTACACCGATAAACTCATCTTT. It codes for CACVGHGPQTTYWGYTDKLIF.